This T cell receptor (beta chain) was recorded in a study of T cells in Graves' hyperthyroidism and ophthalmopathy. Newly diagnosed patients aged 18 to 65 had hyperthyroidism of under 2 months' duration. Using RNA transcripts as the source, TCR beta CDR3 regions were amplified. Primed by the HTBI set, a first-round RT-PCR was run on the TCR CDR3. Each CDR3 protein is one row after TCRdb ran MiXCR on the multiplex PCR reads. The table records roughly 700,000 distinct CDR3 sequences, 35% of them present only once. The germline V gene encodes CDR1 SQVTM and CDR2 ANQGSEA. The germline V and J ends were trimmed by 7 bases and 8 bases, with 5 bases remaining between them. The CDR3 is 9 residues long.

The rearrangement uses TRBV29-1 and TRBJ1-4; no clear D gene. The material sequenced was blood. The clonotype originates from a middle-aged woman with Graves' hyperthyroidism. The CDR3 sequence is CSAEEKLFF. The DNA for the CDR3 is TGCAGCGCTGAGGAAAAACTGTTTTTT.